This T cell receptor (beta chain) appears in the sequencing data of a study of early stage breast cancer tumors. Assay: immunoSEQ multiplex PCR; the TCRdb copy retains only in-frame clones and omits some. Of fewer than 80,000 clones in the sample, less than 90% were seen once. V was pared by 0 bases and J by 9 bases, with 11 bases of the junction left unmatched. CDR3 size: 16 residues. Per the germline V gene, CDR1 is MNHEY and CDR2 is SVGAGI. The receptor's source is a person in their 40s with breast cancer. The chain employs TRBV6-5 and TRBJ1-2, with 9 bases lining up with TRBD1. The sample taken for sequencing was blood. CDR3 nucleotides: TGTGCCAGCAGTTACTCACAGGGGGCGCTCGGTCAACGCTACACCTTC. Translating it yields CASSYSQGALGQRYTF.